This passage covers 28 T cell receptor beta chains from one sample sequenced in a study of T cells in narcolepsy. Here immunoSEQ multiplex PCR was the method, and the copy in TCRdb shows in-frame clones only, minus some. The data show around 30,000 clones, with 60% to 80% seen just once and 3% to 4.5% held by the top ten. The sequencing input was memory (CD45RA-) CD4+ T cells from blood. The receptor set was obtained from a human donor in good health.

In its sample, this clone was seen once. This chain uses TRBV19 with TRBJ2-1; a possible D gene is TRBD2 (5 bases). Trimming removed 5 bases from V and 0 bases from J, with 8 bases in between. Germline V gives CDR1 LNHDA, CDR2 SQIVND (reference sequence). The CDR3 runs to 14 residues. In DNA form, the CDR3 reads TGTGCCAGTAGTGGTAGCGCCTCCTACAATGAGCAGTTCTTC. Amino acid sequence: CASSGSASYNEQFF.

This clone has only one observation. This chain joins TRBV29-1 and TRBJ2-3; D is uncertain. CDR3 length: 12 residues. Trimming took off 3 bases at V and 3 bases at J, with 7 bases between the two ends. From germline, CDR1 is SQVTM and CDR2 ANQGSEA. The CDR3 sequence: CSVERGTDTQYF. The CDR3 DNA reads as TGCAGCGTTGAGCGTGGGACAGATACGCAGTATTTT.

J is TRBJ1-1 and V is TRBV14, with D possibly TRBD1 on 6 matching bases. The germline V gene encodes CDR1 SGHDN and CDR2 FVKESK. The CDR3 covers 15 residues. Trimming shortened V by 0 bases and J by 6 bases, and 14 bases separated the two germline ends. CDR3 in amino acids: CASSQDPQGRSEAFF. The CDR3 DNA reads TGTGCCAGCAGCCAAGACCCCCAGGGGCGATCTGAAGCTTTCTTT.

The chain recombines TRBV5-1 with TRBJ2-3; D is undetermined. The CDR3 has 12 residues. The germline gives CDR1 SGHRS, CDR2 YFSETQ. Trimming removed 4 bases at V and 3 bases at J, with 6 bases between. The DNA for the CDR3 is TGCGCCAGCAGCGATCAAACAGATACGCAGTATTTT. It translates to CASSDQTDTQYF.

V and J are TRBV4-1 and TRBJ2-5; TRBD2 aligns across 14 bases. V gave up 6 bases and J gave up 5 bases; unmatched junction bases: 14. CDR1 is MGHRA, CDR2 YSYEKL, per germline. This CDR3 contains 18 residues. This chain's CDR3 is CASSTTGTSGRGLETQYF. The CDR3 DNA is TGCGCCAGCAGTACCACCGGGACTAGCGGGAGAGGATTGGAGACCCAGTACTTC.

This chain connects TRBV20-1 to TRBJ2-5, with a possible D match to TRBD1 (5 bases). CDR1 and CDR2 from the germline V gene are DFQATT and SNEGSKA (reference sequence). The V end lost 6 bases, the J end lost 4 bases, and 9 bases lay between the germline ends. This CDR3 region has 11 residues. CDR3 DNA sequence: TGCAGTGCGGGCGACAGAGAGACCCAGTACTTC. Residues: CSAGDRETQYF.

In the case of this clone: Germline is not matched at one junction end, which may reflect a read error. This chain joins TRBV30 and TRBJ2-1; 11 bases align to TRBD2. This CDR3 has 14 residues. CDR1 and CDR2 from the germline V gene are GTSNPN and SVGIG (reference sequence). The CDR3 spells CSSLTSGRTNEQFF. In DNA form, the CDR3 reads TGCTCGTCCCTTACTAGCGGGAGAACCAATGAGCAGTTCTTC.

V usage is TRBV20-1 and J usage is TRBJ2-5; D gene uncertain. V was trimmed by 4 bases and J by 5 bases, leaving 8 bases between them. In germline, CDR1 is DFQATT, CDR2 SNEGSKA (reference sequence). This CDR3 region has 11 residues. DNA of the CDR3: TGCAGTGCTAAGCCGGAGGAGACCCAGTACTTC. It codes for CSAKPEETQYF.

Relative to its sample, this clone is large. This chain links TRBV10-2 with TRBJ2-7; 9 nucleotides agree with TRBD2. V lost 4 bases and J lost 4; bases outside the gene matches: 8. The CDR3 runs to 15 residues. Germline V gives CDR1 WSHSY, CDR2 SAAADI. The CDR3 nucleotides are TGCGCCAGCAGTGGTGGCGGGAGGGTACTATACGAGCAGTACTTC. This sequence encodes CASSGGGRVLYEQYF.

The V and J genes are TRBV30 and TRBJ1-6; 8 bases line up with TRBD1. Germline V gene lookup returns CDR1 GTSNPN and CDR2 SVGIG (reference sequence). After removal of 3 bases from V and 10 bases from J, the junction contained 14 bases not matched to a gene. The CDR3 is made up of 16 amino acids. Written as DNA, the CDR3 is TGTGCCTGGAGGTTCACAGGGGGATTGGTGGGGTCACCCCTCCACTTT. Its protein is CAWRFTGGLVGSPLHF.

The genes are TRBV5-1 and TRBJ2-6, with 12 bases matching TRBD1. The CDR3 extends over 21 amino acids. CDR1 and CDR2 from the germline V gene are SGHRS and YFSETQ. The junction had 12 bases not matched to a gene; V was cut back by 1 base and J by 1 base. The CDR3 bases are TGCGCCAGCAGCTTGTGGTCTAGGGGACAGGGGGCTATATCTGGGGCCAACGTCCTGACTTTC. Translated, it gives CASSLWSRGQGAISGANVLTF.

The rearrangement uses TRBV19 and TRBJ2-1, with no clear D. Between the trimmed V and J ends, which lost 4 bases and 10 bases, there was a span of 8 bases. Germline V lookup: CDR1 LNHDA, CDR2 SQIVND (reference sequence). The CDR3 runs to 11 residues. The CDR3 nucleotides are TGTGCCAGTAGTAGAGGAGTAGAGCAGTTCTTC. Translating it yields CASSRGVEQFF.

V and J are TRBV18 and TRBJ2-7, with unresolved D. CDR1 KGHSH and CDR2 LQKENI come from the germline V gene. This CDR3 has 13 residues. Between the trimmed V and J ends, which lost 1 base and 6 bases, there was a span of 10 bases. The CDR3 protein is CASSPQGSREQYF. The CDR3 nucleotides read TGTGCCAGCTCACCACAGGGTTCGCGCGAGCAGTACTTC.

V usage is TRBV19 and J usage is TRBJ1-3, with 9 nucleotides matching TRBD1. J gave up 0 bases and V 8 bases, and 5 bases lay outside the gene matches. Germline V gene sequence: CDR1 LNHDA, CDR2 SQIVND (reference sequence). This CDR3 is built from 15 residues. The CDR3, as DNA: TGTGCCAGTGATACAGGGGGCGGCTCTGGAAACACCATATATTTT. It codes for CASDTGGGSGNTIYF.

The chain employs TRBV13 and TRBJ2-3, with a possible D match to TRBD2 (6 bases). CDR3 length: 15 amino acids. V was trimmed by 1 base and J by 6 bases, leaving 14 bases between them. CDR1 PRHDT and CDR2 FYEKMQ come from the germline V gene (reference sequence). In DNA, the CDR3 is TGTGCCAGCAGCTTAGCGGGAGTGGGTTCGGATACGCAGTATTTT. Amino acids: CASSLAGVGSDTQYF.

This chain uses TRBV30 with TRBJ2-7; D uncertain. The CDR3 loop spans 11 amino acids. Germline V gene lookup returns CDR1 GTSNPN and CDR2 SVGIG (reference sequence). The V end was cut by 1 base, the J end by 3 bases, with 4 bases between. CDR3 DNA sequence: TGTGCCTGGAGTGGGGTCTACGAGCAGTACTTC. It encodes CAWSGVYEQYF.

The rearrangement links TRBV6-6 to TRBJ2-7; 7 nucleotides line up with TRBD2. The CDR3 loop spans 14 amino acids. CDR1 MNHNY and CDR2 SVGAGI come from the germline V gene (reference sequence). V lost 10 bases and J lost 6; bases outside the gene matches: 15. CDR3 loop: CATRGGGRAPEQYF. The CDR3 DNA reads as TGTGCCACCCGGGGAGGTGGGAGGGCCCCCGAGCAGTACTTC.

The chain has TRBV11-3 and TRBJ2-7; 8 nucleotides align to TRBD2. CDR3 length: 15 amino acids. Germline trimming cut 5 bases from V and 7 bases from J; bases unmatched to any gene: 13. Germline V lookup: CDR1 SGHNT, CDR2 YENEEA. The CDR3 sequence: CASSPGAAGVGEQYF. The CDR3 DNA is TGTGCCAGCAGCCCAGGGGCAGCGGGAGTGGGGGAGCAGTACTTC.

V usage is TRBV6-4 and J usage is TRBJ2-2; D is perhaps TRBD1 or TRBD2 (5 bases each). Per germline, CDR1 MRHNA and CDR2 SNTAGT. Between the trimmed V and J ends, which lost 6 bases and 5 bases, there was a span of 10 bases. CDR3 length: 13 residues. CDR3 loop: CASSGTATGELFF. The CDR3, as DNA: TGTGCCAGCAGCGGGACGGCGACCGGGGAGCTGTTTTTT.

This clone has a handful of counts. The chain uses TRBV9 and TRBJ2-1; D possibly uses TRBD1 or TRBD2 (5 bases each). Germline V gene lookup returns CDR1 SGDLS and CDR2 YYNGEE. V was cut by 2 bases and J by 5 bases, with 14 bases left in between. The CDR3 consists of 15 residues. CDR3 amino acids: CASSVGTLGNNEQFF. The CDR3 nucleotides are TGTGCCAGCAGCGTCGGGACCCTAGGGAACAATGAGCAGTTCTTC.

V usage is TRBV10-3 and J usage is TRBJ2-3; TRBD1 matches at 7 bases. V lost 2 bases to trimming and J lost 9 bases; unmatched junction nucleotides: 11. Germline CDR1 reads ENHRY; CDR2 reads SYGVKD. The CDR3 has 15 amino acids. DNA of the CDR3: TGTGCCATCAGTGAGAACCAGGGGGAGAAGCGGACGCAGTATTTT. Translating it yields CAISENQGEKRTQYF.

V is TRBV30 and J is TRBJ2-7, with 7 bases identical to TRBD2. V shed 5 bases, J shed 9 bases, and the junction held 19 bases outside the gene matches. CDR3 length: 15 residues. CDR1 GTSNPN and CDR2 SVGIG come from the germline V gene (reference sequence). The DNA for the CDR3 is TGTGCCTGGTCAGAGAGCGGGGTAAGAAATATTTGGCAGTACTTC. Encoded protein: CAWSESGVRNIWQYF.

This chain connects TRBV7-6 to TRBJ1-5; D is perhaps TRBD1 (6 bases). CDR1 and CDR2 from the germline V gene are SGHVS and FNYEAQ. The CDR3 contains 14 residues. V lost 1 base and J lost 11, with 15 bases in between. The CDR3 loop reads CASSLDSFGQSQHF. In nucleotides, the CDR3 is TGTGCCAGCAGCTTAGATTCCTTTGGACAGTCCCAGCATTTT.

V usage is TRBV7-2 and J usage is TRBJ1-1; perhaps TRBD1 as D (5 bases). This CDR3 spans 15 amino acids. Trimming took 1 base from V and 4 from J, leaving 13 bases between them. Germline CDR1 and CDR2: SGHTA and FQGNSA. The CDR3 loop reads CASSLDFFGATEAFF. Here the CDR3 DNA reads TGTGCCAGCAGCTTAGATTTTTTCGGGGCCACTGAAGCTTTCTTT.

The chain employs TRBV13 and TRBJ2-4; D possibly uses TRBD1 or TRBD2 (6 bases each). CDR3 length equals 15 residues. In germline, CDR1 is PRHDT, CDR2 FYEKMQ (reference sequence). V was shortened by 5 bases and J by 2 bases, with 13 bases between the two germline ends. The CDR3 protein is CASSPGGSTKNIQYF. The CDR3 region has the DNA TGTGCCAGCAGCCCCGGGGGCAGTACCAAAAACATTCAGTACTTC.

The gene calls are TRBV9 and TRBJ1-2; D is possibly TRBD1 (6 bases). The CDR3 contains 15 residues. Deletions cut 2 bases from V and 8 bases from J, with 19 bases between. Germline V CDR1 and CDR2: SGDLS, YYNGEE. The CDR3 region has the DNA TGTGCCAGCAGCGTCCCACGAACAGGGCCCGACGGCTACACCTTC. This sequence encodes CASSVPRTGPDGYTF. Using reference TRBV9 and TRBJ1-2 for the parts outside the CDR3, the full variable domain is DSGVTQTPKHLITATGQRVTLRCSPRSGDLSVYWYQQSLDQGLQFLIQYYNGEERAKGNILERFSAQQFPDLHSELNLSSLELGDSALYFCASSVPRTGPDGYTFGSGTRLTVV.

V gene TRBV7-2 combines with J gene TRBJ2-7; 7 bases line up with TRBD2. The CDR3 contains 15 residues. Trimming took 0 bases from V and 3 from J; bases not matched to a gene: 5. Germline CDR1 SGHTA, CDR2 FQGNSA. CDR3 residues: CASSLALAEFYEQYF. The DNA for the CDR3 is TGTGCCAGCAGCTTAGCCCTAGCGGAGTTCTACGAGCAGTACTTC.

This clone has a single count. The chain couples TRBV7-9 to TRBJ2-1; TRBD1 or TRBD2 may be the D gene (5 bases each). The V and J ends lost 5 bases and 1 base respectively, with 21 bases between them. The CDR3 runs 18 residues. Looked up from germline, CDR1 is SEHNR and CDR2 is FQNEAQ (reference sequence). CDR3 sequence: CASSPRTSHEGSYNEQFF. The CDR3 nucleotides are TGTGCCAGCAGCCCCAGGACCTCCCACGAGGGGTCCTACAATGAGCAGTTCTTC.